This T cell receptor beta chain was retrieved from a study of blood T cell repertoires in COVID-19. The CDR3 totals 17 residues. With V trimmed by 9 bases and J by 2 bases, 11 bases remained unmatched. CDR1 and CDR2 (germline): SGHDT, YYEEEE. Source study methods: By means of reference gene primer amplification, nucleated cell counts were estimated. Only in-frame clones appear in the TCRdb table, and some are missing; sequencing was by immunoSEQ multiplex PCR. V, J and clone size were drawn from that table, and D and trimming were deduced from the DNA. This table has fewer than 250,000 clones, roughly four fifths appearing once.

J is TRBJ2-6 and V is TRBV5-6, with 10 bases aligning to TRBD1. The sample was peripheral blood. The clonotype comes from a woman aged 50 to 60 with acute or convalescent COVID-19. The DNA for the CDR3 is TGTGCCACTAATACCGACAGGGGGCAGCCTGGGGCCAACGTCCTGACTTTC. Amino acids: CATNTDRGQPGANVLTF.